This TCR beta chain was profiled in a study of early T cells in non-severe SARS-CoV-2 infection. Study at large: The sequenced material was bulk RNA from unsorted whole blood, and its chains were unpaired.

Researchers attached unique molecular identifiers to individual cDNA molecules. TCRdb analysed the 5' RACE reads with MiXCR anew, one entry per CDR3 protein. Among 30,000 to 35,000 distinct CDR3 sequences listed, around 4.4% were seen once. The CDR3 has 13 residues. Trimming shortened V by 3 bases and J by 7 bases, and 15 bases separated the two germline ends. Germline V gene data show CDR1 as DFQATT and CDR2 as SNEGSKA (reference sequence). This clonotype came up many times. Sequencing was performed on whole blood. The clonotype originates from an adult who was a healthcare worker with PCR-confirmed SARS-CoV-2 infection or an uninfected control (not recorded which). V gene TRBV20-1 combines with J gene TRBJ1-2; D possibly corresponds to TRBD1 (6 bases). The CDR3 region has the DNA TGCAGTGCTAGTTTCGCAGGGGAAGGTGGCTACACCTTC. Translating gives CSASFAGEGGYTF.